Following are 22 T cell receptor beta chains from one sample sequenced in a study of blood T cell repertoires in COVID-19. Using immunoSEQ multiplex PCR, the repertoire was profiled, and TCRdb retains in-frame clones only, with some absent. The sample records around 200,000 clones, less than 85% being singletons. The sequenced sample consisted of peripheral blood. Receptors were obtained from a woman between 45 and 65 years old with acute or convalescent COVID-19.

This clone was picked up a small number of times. DNA for the CDR3: TGTGCCAGCAGTCCACCCCTGGGGACAGGGGATTTAGCGCATTTT. Translating gives CASSPPLGTGDLAHF. The chain joins TRBV6-5 to TRBJ1-5, with 10 positions matching TRBD1. The CDR3 consists of 15 residues. Germline CDR1 MNHEY, CDR2 SVGAGI. V shed 5 bases and J 15 bases; nucleotides not matched to a gene: 16.

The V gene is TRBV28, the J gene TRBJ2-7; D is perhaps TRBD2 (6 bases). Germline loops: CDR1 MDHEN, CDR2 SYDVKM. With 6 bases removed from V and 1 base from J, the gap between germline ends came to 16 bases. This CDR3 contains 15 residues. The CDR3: CASSPRGAGSYEQYF. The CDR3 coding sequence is TGTGCCAGCAGCCCCAGAGGGGCGGGGTCCTACGAGCAGTACTTC. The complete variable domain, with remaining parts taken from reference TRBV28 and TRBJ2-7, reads DVKVTQSSRYLVKRTGEKVFLECVQDMDHENMFWYRQDPGLGLRLIYFSYDVKMKEKGDIPEGYSVSREKKERFSLILESASTNQTSMYLCASSPRGAGSYEQYFGPGTRLTVT.

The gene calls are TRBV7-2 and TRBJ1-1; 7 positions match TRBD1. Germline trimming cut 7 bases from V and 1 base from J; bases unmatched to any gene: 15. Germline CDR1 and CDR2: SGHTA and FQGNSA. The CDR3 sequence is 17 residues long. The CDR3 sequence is CASTVVGTAAPNTEAFF. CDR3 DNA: TGTGCCAGCACCGTTGTGGGGACAGCAGCACCGAACACTGAAGCTTTCTTT.

In DNA, the CDR3 is TGTGCCAGTAGTATACTCAGGGCTGGGGCCAACGTCCTGACTTTC. Encoded protein: CASSILRAGANVLTF. The gene calls are TRBV19 and TRBJ2-6; D is possibly TRBD1 (5 bases). V was pared by 2 bases and J by 2 bases, with 7 bases between. The CDR3 consists of 15 residues. The germline CDR1 and CDR2 sequences are LNHDA and SQIVND (reference sequence).

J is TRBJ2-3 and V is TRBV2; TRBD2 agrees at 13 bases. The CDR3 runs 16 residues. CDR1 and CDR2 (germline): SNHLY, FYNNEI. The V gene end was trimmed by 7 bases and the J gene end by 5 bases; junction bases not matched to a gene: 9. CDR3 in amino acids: CASTSGLAGEVDTQYF. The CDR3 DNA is TGTGCCAGCACTTCCGGACTAGCGGGGGAAGTAGATACGCAGTATTTT.

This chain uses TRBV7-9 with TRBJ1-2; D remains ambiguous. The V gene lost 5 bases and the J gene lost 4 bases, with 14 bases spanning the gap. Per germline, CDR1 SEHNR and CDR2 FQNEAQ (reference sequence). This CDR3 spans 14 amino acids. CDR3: CASSPREVTYGYTF. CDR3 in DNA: TGTGCCAGCAGCCCCCGGGAAGTAACCTATGGCTACACCTTC.

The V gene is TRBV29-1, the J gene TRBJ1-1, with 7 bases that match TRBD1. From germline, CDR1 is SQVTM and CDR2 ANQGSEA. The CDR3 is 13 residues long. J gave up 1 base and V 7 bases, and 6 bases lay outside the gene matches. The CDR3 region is CSGLGQENTEAFF. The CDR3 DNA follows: TGCAGCGGCCTCGGACAGGAGAACACTGAAGCTTTCTTT.

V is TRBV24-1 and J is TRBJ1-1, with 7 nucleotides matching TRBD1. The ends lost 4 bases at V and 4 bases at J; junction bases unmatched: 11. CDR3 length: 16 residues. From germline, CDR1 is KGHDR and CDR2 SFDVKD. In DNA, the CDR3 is TGTGCCACCAGTGACCCTGGGACAGACAAACCCACTGAAGCTTTCTTT. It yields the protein CATSDPGTDKPTEAFF.

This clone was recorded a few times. The CDR3 is CASSPGLAGAIYNEQFF. CDR3 coding DNA: TGTGCCAGCAGCCCAGGACTAGCGGGGGCAATATACAATGAGCAGTTCTTC. This rearrangement joins TRBV11-3 to TRBJ2-1; 13 bases line up with TRBD2. J gave up 4 bases and V 5 bases, and 8 bases lay outside the gene matches. The CDR3 covers 17 residues. The germline V gene encodes CDR1 SGHNT and CDR2 YENEEA.

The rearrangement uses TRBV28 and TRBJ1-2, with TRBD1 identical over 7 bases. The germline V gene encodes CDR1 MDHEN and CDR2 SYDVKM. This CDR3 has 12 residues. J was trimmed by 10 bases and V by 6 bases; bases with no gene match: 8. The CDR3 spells CASSLRTGHYTF. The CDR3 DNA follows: TGTGCCAGCAGCCTGAGGACAGGCCACTACACCTTC.

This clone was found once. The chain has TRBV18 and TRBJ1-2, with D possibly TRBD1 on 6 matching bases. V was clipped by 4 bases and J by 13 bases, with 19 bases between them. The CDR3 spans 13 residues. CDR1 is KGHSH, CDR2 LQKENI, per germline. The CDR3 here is CASSLHLGAPFTF. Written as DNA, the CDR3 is TGTGCCAGCTCACTTCACTTGGGGGCCCCCTTCACCTTC.

CDR3 coding DNA: TGCGCCAGCAGACCTGGGACTACTGCTAACTATGGCTACACCTTC. It encodes CASRPGTTANYGYTF. The V and J genes are TRBV5-1 and TRBJ1-2; D is perhaps TRBD1 (5 bases). CDR3 size: 15 residues. CDR1 is SGHRS and CDR2 is YFSETQ in the germline V gene. V gave up 5 bases and J gave up 0 bases, with 14 bases separating them.

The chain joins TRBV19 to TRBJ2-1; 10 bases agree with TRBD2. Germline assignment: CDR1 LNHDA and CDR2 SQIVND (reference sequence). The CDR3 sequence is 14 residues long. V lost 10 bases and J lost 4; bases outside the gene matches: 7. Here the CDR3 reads CATRAGGSYNEQFF. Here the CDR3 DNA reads TGTGCCACCAGAGCGGGAGGGTCATACAATGAGCAGTTCTTC.

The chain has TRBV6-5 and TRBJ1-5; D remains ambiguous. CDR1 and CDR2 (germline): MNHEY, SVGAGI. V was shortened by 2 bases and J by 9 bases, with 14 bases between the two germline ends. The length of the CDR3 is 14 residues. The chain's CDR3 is CASSYESNAWPQHF. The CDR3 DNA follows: TGTGCCAGCAGTTACGAGAGTAATGCTTGGCCCCAGCATTTT.

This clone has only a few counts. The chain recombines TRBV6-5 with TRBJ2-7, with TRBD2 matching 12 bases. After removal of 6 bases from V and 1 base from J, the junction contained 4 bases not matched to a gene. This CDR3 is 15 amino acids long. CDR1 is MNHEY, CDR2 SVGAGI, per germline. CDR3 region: CASRSLAGGSYEQYF. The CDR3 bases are TGTGCCAGCAGGTCCCTAGCGGGAGGGTCCTACGAGCAGTACTTC.

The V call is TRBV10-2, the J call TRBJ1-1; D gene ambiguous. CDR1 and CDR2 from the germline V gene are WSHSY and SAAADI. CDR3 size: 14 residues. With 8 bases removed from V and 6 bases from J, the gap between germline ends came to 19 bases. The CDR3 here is CASGERNGGAEAFF. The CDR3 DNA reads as TGCGCCAGCGGGGAGCGGAATGGCGGGGCTGAAGCTTTCTTT.

CDR3 residues: CASSLTPLIAMYNEQFF. CDR3 bases: TGTGCCAGCAGCTTGACCCCGTTAATAGCCATGTACAATGAGCAGTTCTTC. The chain combines TRBV5-6 with TRBJ2-1; D is uncertain. The germline V gene has CDR1 SGHDT and CDR2 YYEEEE. This CDR3 comprises 17 residues. The V end lost 1 base, the J end lost 4 bases, and 18 bases lay between the germline ends.

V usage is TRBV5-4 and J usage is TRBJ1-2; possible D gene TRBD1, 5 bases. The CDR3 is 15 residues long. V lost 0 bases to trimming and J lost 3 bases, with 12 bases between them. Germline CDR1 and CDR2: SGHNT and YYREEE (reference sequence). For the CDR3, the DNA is TGTGCCAGCAGCTTGGCTGCCCAGGGCGACTATGGCTACACCTTC. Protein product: CASSLAAQGDYGYTF.

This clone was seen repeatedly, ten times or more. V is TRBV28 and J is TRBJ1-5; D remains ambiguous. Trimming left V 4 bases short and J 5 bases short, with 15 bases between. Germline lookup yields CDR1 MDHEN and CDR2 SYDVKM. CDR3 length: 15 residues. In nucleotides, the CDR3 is TGTGCCAGCAGTTCGCCGGGATCGCCCGATCAGCCCCAGCATTTT. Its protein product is CASSSPGSPDQPQHF.

The CDR3 nucleotides are TGTGCCAGCAGGCACAGGGGGGGGTCTAACTATGGCTACACCTTC. Translation: CASRHRGGSNYGYTF. This chain links TRBV28 with TRBJ1-2; 8 nucleotides agree with TRBD1. CDR3 length: 15 amino acids. Germline CDR1 reads MDHEN; CDR2 reads SYDVKM. The J segment lost 0 bases and the V segment lost 6 bases, leaving 6 bases of the junction unmatched.

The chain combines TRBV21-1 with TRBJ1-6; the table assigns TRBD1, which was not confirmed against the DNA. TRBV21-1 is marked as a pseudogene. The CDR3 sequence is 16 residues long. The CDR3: CASSPRDRGKGSPLHF. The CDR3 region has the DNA TGTGCCAGCAGCCCTCGGGACAGGGGGAAGGGATCACCCCTCCACTTT.

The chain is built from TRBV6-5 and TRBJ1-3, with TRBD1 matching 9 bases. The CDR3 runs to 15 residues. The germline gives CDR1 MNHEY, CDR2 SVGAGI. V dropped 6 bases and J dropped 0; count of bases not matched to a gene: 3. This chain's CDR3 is CASSRQGDSGNTIYF. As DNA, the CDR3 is TGTGCCAGCAGCCGACAGGGGGACTCTGGAAACACCATATATTTT.